This T cell receptor (beta chain) emerged from a study of blood T cell repertoires in COVID-19 (dated by TCRdb to about 2020). A note on the overall study: The collaborator samples originated in the United States, Italy and Spain and spanned the acute and convalescent phases of COVID-19. Sample metadata almost always included a de-identified subject ID, COVID-19 status, age in years and sex. The prospective study material was composed of cDNA or gDNA derived from T cells, B-cell-depleted T cells, or PBMCs. The repertoires were released in a freely available public database meant as a resource for research on the immune response to SARS-CoV-2. Subjects who had been exposed to COVID-19, were actively infected with it, or had recovered from it provided the deeply sampled blood TCRbeta repertoires that made up the dataset. Where available, HLA class I and class II types were taken from metadata supplied by the sample provider and were not determined by assay-based typing. The samples were drawn from the first 160 participants of the ongoing ImmuneRACE study and from 1,254 subjects provided by 6 global collaborators. Beyond this particular receptor, the publication reports: Clinical and demographic metadata were provided uncurated, with the amount varying by source and participant.

Clipping removes 3 bases from V and 5 bases from J, with 7 as the unmatched junction base count. From cysteine to phenylalanine, the CDR3 is 14 amino acids long. Only the CDR3 part of the read is kept: 42 bases, read in frame from the first base. Looking up the germline V gene yields CDR1 SGHRS and CDR2 YFSETQ. TCRbeta CDR3 regions were amplified from genomic DNA using the immunoSEQ Assay, a bias-controlled multiplex PCR. The authors processed their data as follows. Nucleated cell counts per sample were estimated from amplification of reference gene primers within the assay. Sequence reads were collapsed and filtered to measure the absolute abundance of every unique TCRbeta CDR3 rearrangement. For each sample, productive Simpson clonality was calculated as the square root of Simpson's diversity index across productive rearrangements. TCRdb holds this immuneACCESS table with in-frame rearrangements only. Some clones are missing; in checked studies, unresolved V genes explain under half, and the rest has no known cause. V and J calls and clone size are those listed in that table; D and trimming were worked out from the DNA. This sample has hundreds of thousands of clones in its table, and approximately 86% of those were observed once. The ten largest account for 13% of the sample.

At one collaborating source in Seattle, patients were enrolled during active infection and were followed longitudinally through the course of disease. The collaborating institutions used their own protocols to collect whole blood in K2EDTA tubes. Collaborator samples were shipped for TCRbeta analysis as frozen whole blood, isolated PBMCs, or DNA extracted from either sample type. Notes on this clone: The antigen this receptor binds is unknown. Base qualities were left out, and no much larger clone turns up one base away.

Material for sequencing was peripheral blood. The sequence derives from a woman between 65 and 79 years old with COVID-19, enrolled during active disease. Recombination connected TRBV5-1 to TRBJ2-7; 8 bases in the middle match TRBD1. The CDR3 protein is CASSYGTGANEQYF. The sequenced DNA is TGCGCCAGCAGCTATGGGACAGGAGCGAACGAGCAGTACTTC.